This passage covers 28 T cell receptor beta chains from one sample sequenced in a study of early T cells in non-severe SARS-CoV-2 infection. Each CDR3 protein is one row after TCRdb ran MiXCR on the 5' RACE reads. The table includes tens of thousands of distinct CDR3 sequences, roughly 12% detected once. Sequencing used whole blood. The receptors shown here come from an adult who was a healthcare worker with PCR-confirmed SARS-CoV-2 infection or an uninfected control (not recorded which).

This clonotype appeared many times. The rearrangement joins TRBV7-8 to TRBJ1-1; D gene ambiguous. There are 17 residues in the CDR3. Germline CDR1 and CDR2: SGHVS and FQNEAQ. V dropped 0 bases and J dropped 2 bases, with 16 bases sitting between them. DNA of the CDR3: TGTGCCAGCAGCTTAGCGCTTCGACAATCCGGAAACACTGAAGCTTTCTTT. It translates to CASSLALRQSGNTEAFF.

This clonotype was picked up a small number of times. This chain links TRBV29-1 with TRBJ2-7; the D gene is possibly TRBD1 (6 bases). There are 12 residues in the CDR3. Trimming removed 6 bases from V and 4 bases from J, with 13 bases in between. Germline values: CDR1 SQVTM, CDR2 ANQGSEA. This CDR3 is CSVSKQGYEQYF. DNA of the CDR3: TGCAGCGTAAGCAAGCAGGGGTACGAGCAGTACTTC.

The chain carries TRBV29-1 and TRBJ2-7; D is perhaps TRBD1 or TRBD2 (5 bases each). The germline V gene encodes CDR1 SQVTM and CDR2 ANQGSEA. V was pared by 7 bases and J by 3 bases, with 10 bases between. This CDR3 spans 11 amino acids. In nucleotides, the CDR3 is TGCAGCGCCCGGGACCTCTACGAGCAGTACTTC. It translates to CSARDLYEQYF.

This clonotype has just a few counts. This chain joins TRBV28 and TRBJ2-1; D is unresolved. The CDR3 totals 16 residues. Trimming took 6 bases from V and 0 from J, leaving 15 bases between them. The germline V gene has CDR1 MDHEN and CDR2 SYDVKM. CDR3 region: CASSTQTVSSYNEQFF. Written as DNA, the CDR3 is TGTGCCAGCAGCACGCAGACGGTGAGCTCCTACAATGAGCAGTTCTTC.

Ten or more counts support this clonotype. This chain joins TRBV5-6 and TRBJ1-5; 9 positions agree with TRBD1. This CDR3 contains 15 residues. Germline V gene lookup returns CDR1 SGHDT and CDR2 YYEEEE. Losses at the gene ends were 1 base for V and 4 bases for J; bases not matched to a gene: 3. Here the CDR3 reads CASSLFGQGNQPQHF. The DNA for the CDR3 is TGTGCCAGCAGCTTGTTTGGACAGGGGAATCAGCCCCAGCATTTT.

This chain links TRBV3-1 with TRBJ1-2; TRBD1 agrees at 8 bases. Germline assignment: CDR1 LGHDT and CDR2 YNNKEL (reference sequence). V trimming: 1 base; J trimming: 3 bases; junction bases outside the gene matches: 10. This CDR3 comprises 17 residues. As DNA, the CDR3 is TGTGCCAGCAGCCAAGTACTCCTGACAGGGGCTTACTATGGCTACACCTTC. The encoded protein is CASSQVLLTGAYYGYTF.

The genes are TRBV9 and TRBJ2-4; no reliable D call. Between the trimmed V and J ends, which lost 0 bases and 9 bases, there was a span of 13 bases. This CDR3 has 14 residues. Germline-derived CDR1 and CDR2 are SGDLS and YYNGEE. CDR3 loop: CASSVELNWGIQYF. The CDR3 DNA is TGTGCCAGCAGCGTAGAGCTAAACTGGGGCATTCAGTACTTC. Full variable domain (missing parts from reference TRBV9 and TRBJ2-4): DSGVTQTPKHLITATGQRVTLRCSPRSGDLSVYWYQQSLDQGLQFLIQYYNGEERAKGNILERFSAQQFPDLHSELNLSSLELGDSALYFCASSVELNWGIQYFGAGTRLSVL.

The J gene is TRBJ2-5, the V gene TRBV20-1, with 7 bases fitting TRBD2. Germline V gene sequence: CDR1 DFQATT, CDR2 SNEGSKA (reference sequence). V lost 6 bases to trimming and J lost 4 bases; unmatched junction nucleotides: 11. This CDR3 spans 14 amino acids. The CDR3 nucleotides are TGCAGTGCGGGGGAGGGTGGATCGGGAGAGACCCAGTACTTC. It encodes CSAGEGGSGETQYF.

The gene calls are TRBV7-3 and TRBJ2-1; D may correspond to TRBD1 or TRBD2 (5 bases each). CDR1 and CDR2 from the germline V gene are SGHTA and FQGTGA. The CDR3 is 16 amino acids. V lost 5 bases to trimming and J lost 5 bases, with 19 bases between them. CDR3 coding DNA: TGTGCCAGCAGCCCCCCGGGGTTCGGGACCCACAATGAGCAGTTCTTC. This translates into CASSPPGFGTHNEQFF.

This clonotype was seen at least ten times. The CDR3 loop reads CASSVASGSSGANVLTF. The CDR3 DNA reads TGTGCCAGCAGTGTGGCGTCGGGTAGTTCTGGGGCCAACGTCCTGACTTTC. The J gene is TRBJ2-6, the V gene TRBV27; D is undetermined. In germline, CDR1 is MNHEY, CDR2 SMNVEV (reference sequence). Trimming removed 5 bases at V and 1 base at J, with 15 bases between. The CDR3 spans 17 residues.

This clonotype was seen a handful of times. The rearrangement joins TRBV7-8 to TRBJ1-4; possibly TRBD1 for D (5 bases). Per germline, CDR1 SGHVS and CDR2 FQNEAQ. The CDR3 covers 15 residues. V gave up 1 base and J gave up 6 bases, with 12 bases separating them. The CDR3 coding sequence is TGTGCCAGCAGCTTAGGTCCAGGGAAGGATGAAAAACTGTTTTTT. Translated, it gives CASSLGPGKDEKLFF. The full variable domain, its missing parts supplied by reference TRBV7-8 and TRBJ1-4, is GAGVSQSPRYKVAKRGQDVALRCDPISGHVSLFWYQQALGQGPEFLTYFQNEAQLDKSGLPSDRFFAERPEGSVSTLKIQRTQQEDSAVYLCASSLGPGKDEKLFFGSGTQLSVL.

This rearrangement joins TRBV28 to TRBJ2-3, with 8 bases that match TRBD1. From germline, CDR1 is MDHEN and CDR2 SYDVKM. Trimming cost V 6 bases and J 2 bases; bases outside gene matches: 10. The CDR3 is made up of 16 amino acids. The CDR3 spells CASSPLRTGTTDTQYF. CDR3 DNA sequence: TGTGCCAGCAGCCCCCTCCGGACAGGGACCACAGATACGCAGTATTTT.

This clonotype was observed once. The chain carries TRBV28 and TRBJ2-1; 14 positions agree with TRBD2. The CDR3 extends over 17 amino acids. Germline lookup yields CDR1 MDHEN and CDR2 SYDVKM. With V trimmed by 6 bases and J by 8 bases, 12 bases remained unmatched. CDR3 protein: CASSSGPGLAGDDEQFF. In DNA form, the CDR3 reads TGTGCCAGCAGCTCGGGACCGGGACTAGCGGGAGACGATGAGCAGTTCTTC.

V and J are TRBV3-1 and TRBJ2-1; D unresolved. V lost 3 bases and J lost 5, with 5 bases in between. The CDR3 spans 12 residues. Germline CDR1 reads LGHDT; CDR2 reads YNNKEL (reference sequence). The CDR3 region is CASSHGDNEQFF. The CDR3 DNA reads as TGTGCCAGCAGCCACGGAGACAATGAGCAGTTCTTC.

In this sample, this clonotype turned up many times. The V and J genes are TRBV7-2 and TRBJ2-5, with 9 nucleotides matching TRBD2. Unmatched junction bases numbered 9, after V lost 5 bases and J lost 5 bases. Germline CDR1 SGHTA, CDR2 FQGNSA. This CDR3 is 15 amino acids long. The CDR3: CASSPSAGGPETQYF. The CDR3 DNA reads TGTGCCAGCAGCCCCTCCGCGGGGGGGCCCGAGACCCAGTACTTC.

This clonotype was seen at least ten times. The V call is TRBV29-1, the J call TRBJ2-4; 9 positions agree with TRBD2. From germline, CDR1 is SQVTM and CDR2 ANQGSEA. Trimming cost V 7 bases and J 6 bases; bases outside gene matches: 10. The CDR3 loop spans 14 amino acids. The CDR3 DNA reads TGCAGCGGAGCCGCTAGCGGGGTGGGAAACATTCAGTACTTC. Amino acid sequence: CSGAASGVGNIQYF.

This clonotype was detected many times. The chain has TRBV28 and TRBJ2-2, with TRBD2 as a possible D gene (6 bases). CDR3 length: 16 amino acids. Germline CDR1 and CDR2: MDHEN and SYDVKM. The V end was cut by 4 bases, the J end by 5 bases, with 17 bases between. The CDR3 coding sequence is TGTGCCAGCAGTTCCCTGGGGAGCGGGCGGACCGGGGAGCTGTTTTTT. Translating gives CASSSLGSGRTGELFF.

This clonotype was detected only a few times. The chain carries TRBV2 and TRBJ2-3, with D possibly matching TRBD1 (5 bases). V shed 3 bases and J shed 4 bases, with 5 bases lying between them. The CDR3 contains 12 residues. The germline CDR1 and CDR2 sequences are SNHLY and FYNNEI. This CDR3 is CASSDRADTQYF. DNA for the CDR3: TGTGCCAGCAGTGACAGGGCAGATACGCAGTATTTT.

Relative to its sample, this clonotype is medium-sized (0.01 to 0.1%). CDR3 loop: CASSQGDRGGTEAFF. The CDR3 bases are TGTGCCAGCAGCCAAGGAGACAGGGGTGGTACTGAAGCTTTCTTT. This chain connects TRBV4-2 to TRBJ1-1; 8 bases are shared with TRBD1. Looked up from germline, CDR1 is LGHNA and CDR2 is YNFKEQ. Losses at the gene ends were 1 base for V and 5 bases for J; bases not matched to a gene: 6. The CDR3 is 15 residues long.

This clonotype turned up a few times. The chain links TRBV6-1 to TRBJ1-5, with D maybe TRBD1 (6 bases). V was clipped by 7 bases and J by 4 bases, with 14 bases between them. Germline CDR1 and CDR2: MNHNS and SASEGT. This CDR3 spans 14 amino acids. The CDR3 DNA sequence: TGTGCCAGCAACGAGAGACAGGCGAATCAGCCCCAGCATTTT. This codes for CASNERQANQPQHF.

In its sample, this clonotype was seen many times. The CDR3 reads CASSLMGTATGELFF. The CDR3 DNA reads TGTGCCAGCAGCTTGATGGGGACGGCCACCGGGGAGCTGTTTTTT. The chain links TRBV7-8 to TRBJ2-2; D is possibly TRBD1 or TRBD2 (5 bases each). Germline CDR1 and CDR2: SGHVS and FQNEAQ. This CDR3 has 15 residues. V was cut by 3 bases and J by 4 bases, with 12 bases left in between.

This clonotype was picked up a small number of times. The chain recombines TRBV28 with TRBJ2-1; D uncertain. The CDR3 has 13 residues. Per the germline V gene, CDR1 is MDHEN and CDR2 is SYDVKM. Trimming pared 2 bases from V and 4 bases from J, leaving 6 bases between. CDR3 protein: CASSLIQYNEQFF. The CDR3 DNA reads as TGTGCCAGCAGTTTAATACAGTACAATGAGCAGTTCTTC.

V is TRBV20-1 and J is TRBJ1-2; D is ambiguous. The germline V gene has CDR1 DFQATT and CDR2 SNEGSKA (reference sequence). This CDR3 contains 13 residues. V was pared by 3 bases and J by 2 bases, with 10 bases between. The CDR3 DNA reads as TGCAGTGCTAGTCGCAGTACAAACTATGGCTACACCTTC. Translated: CSASRSTNYGYTF.

The genes are TRBV20-1 and TRBJ2-7, with D possibly being TRBD1 (5 bases). CDR1 and CDR2 (germline): DFQATT, SNEGSKA (reference sequence). The CDR3 loop spans 14 amino acids. Between the trimmed V and J ends, which lost 7 bases and 4 bases, there was a span of 20 bases. The CDR3: CSGLARAGRYEQYF. The CDR3 coding sequence is TGCAGTGGCCTCGCGCGTGCAGGGCGGTACGAGCAGTACTTC.

A note on this clonotype: A much more abundant neighbour one base away suggests this may be a read error. The chain has TRBV10-3 and TRBJ2-5, with a tentative D call TRBD1 (6 bases). CDR3 length: 14 residues. Germline V gene lookup returns CDR1 ENHRY and CDR2 SYGVKD. Trimming cost V 4 bases and J 2 bases, with 11 bases left between them. CDR3 region: CAISVSGTQETQYF. The DNA of the CDR3 is TGTGCCATCAGTGTTTCCGGGACACAAGAGACCCAGTACTTC.

Only a few counts were recorded for this clonotype. This chain uses TRBV6-1 with TRBJ2-7; a weak D match, TRBD1 (6 bases). This CDR3 is 15 amino acids long. Per the germline V gene, CDR1 is MNHNS and CDR2 is SASEGT. V was shortened by 2 bases and J by 2 bases, with 13 bases between the two germline ends. DNA for the CDR3: TGTGCCAGCAGTGAATCAGGGGTCCAAACCTACGAGCAGTACTTC. It codes for CASSESGVQTYEQYF.

The table lists this clonotype with many counts. J is TRBJ1-6 and V is TRBV27; D call uncertain. Germline loops: CDR1 MNHEY, CDR2 SMNVEV (reference sequence). Trimming stripped 3 bases from V and 5 bases from J, with 2 bases between. CDR3 size: 12 residues. The CDR3 sequence: CASSFHNSPLHF. CDR3 in DNA: TGTGCCAGCAGTTTCCATAATTCACCCCTCCACTTT.

The chain uses TRBV29-1 and TRBJ2-7; TRBD2 matches 10 bases. Per the germline V gene, CDR1 is SQVTM and CDR2 is ANQGSEA. V shed 3 bases and J 2 bases; nucleotides not matched to a gene: 4. The CDR3 is 14 amino acids. The CDR3 nucleotides are TGCAGCGTTGAGGCTAGCGGGAGTCCCTACGAGCAGTACTTC. This encodes CSVEASGSPYEQYF.